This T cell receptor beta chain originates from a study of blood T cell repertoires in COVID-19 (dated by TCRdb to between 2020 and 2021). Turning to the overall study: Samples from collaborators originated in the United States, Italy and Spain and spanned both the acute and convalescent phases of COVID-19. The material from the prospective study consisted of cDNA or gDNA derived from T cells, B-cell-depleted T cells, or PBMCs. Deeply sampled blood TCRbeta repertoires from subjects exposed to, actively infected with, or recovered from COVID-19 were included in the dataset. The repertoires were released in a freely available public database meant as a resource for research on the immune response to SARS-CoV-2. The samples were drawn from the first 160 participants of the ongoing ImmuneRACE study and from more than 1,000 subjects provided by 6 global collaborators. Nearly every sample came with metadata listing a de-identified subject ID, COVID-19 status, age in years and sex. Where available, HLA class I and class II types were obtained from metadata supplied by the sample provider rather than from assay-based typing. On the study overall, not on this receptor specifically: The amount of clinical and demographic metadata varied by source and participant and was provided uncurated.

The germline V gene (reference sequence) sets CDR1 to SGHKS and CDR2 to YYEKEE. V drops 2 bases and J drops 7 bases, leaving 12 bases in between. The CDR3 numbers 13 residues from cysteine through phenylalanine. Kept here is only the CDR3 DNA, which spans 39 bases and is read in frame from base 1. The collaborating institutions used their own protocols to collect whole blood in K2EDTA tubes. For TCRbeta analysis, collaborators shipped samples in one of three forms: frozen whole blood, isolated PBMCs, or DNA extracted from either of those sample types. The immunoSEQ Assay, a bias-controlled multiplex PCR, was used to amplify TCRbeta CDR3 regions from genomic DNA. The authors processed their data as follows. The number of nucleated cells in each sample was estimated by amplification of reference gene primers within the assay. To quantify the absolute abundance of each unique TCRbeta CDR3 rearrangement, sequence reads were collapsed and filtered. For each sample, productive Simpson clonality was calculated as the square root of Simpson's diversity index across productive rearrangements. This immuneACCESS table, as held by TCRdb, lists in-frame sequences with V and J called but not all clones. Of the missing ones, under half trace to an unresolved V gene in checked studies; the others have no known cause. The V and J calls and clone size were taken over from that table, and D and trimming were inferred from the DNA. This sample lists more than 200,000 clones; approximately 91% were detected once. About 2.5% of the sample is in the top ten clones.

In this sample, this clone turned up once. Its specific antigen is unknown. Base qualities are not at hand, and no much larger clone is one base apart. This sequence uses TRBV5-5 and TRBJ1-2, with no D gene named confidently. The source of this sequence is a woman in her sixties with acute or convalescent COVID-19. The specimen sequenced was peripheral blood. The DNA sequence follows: TGTGCCAGCAGCTTCTACTCCCACTCTGGCTACACCTTC. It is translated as CASSFYSHSGYTF.